Listed below are T cell receptor beta chains from one sample, sequenced in a study of cytomegalovirus exposure and HLA in healthy donors. Clones were read by immunoSEQ multiplex PCR, and TCRdb kept only the in-frame ones, dropping some. The sample lists some 130,000 clones, 77% occurring once. The sample consisted of PBMCs. All receptors derive from a male donor in good health and CMV-seropositive. Each CDR3 is given with its conserved first and last residue. A D gene is named only where the DNA matches it firmly. Some rows have no size entry. The others give once, few or many, or a class for an expanded clone.

TRBJ2-7 | TRBV29-1 | NA | NA | TGCAGCGTTGTTGTACACCGCTCGGGCGAGCAGTACTTC | CSVVVHRSGEQYF
TRBJ1-5 | TRBV2 | TRBD1 | NA | TGTGCCAGCCCCGGGGCAGGGGGCCAGCCCCAGCATTTT | CASPGAGGQPQHF
TRBJ2-2 | TRBV28 | TRBD2 | NA | TGTGCCAGCATCTCTAGCGGGACCGGGGAGCTGTTTTTT | CASISSGTGELFF
TRBJ2-3 | TRBV13 | NA | NA | TGTGCCAGTCAAGAGGGGGGCACAGATACGCAGTATTTT | CASQEGGTDTQYF
TRBJ1-1 | TRBV9 | NA | NA | TGTGCCAGCAGCGTAGAGGGGAGGGTATCTCCTGAAGCTTTCTTT | CASSVEGRVSPEAFF
TRBJ1-1 | TRBV28 | NA | NA | TGTGCCAGCACAACCCCCGGTGAAGCTTTCTTT | CASTTPGEAFF
TRBJ2-5 | TRBV5-1 | NA | once | TGCGCCAGCAGCTTGGCCCGGGAAAAAGAGACCCAGTACTTC | CASSLAREKETQYF
TRBJ1-6 | TRBV27 | NA | NA | TGTGCCAGCAGTTTAGAGTTCGGGGGTACCGCTTCGCCCCTCCACTTT | CASSLEFGGTASPLHF
TRBJ2-1 | TRBV2 | NA | NA | TGTGCCAGCAGTGACGGGGACACGTACAATGAGCAGTTCTTC | CASSDGDTYNEQFF
TRBJ2-7 | TRBV6-5 | TRBD2 | NA | TGTGCCAGCAGTTACTCGATTGTAGCGGGGGCCTACGAGCAGTACTTC | CASSYSIVAGAYEQYF
TRBJ2-2 | TRBV11-2 | TRBD2 | NA | TGTGCCAGCAGCCCTAGACTAGCGGGGGAGAACACCGGGGAGCTGTTTTTT | CASSPRLAGENTGELFF
TRBJ1-4 | TRBV6-1 | NA | once | TGTGCCAGCAGTGAACGGGACAACCGGTCCGAACTGTTTTTT | CASSERDNRSELFF
TRBJ2-3 | TRBV5-4 | TRBD2 | NA | TGTGCCAGCAGCCCTAGCGGGGACTACACAGATACGCAGTATTTT | CASSPSGDYTDTQYF
TRBJ2-7 | TRBV7-9 | NA | few | TGTTCCAGCAGCCCTATAAGCTCCTACGAGCAGTACTTC | CSSSPISSYEQYF
TRBJ2-3 | TRBV4-1 | TRBD1 | once | TGCGCCAGCAGCCAACTTTTACCCGGGACAGTAAGCACAGATACGCAGTATTTT | CASSQLLPGTVSTDTQYF
TRBJ2-1 | TRBV7-9 | TRBD1 | NA | TGTGCCAGCAGCCGGGACAGCTACAATGAGCAGTTCTTC | CASSRDSYNEQFF
TRBJ1-4 | TRBV6-1 | NA | NA | TGTGCCAGCAGTCCCTCCGGAGGGGGGGCGGAAAAACTGTTTTTT | CASSPSGGGAEKLFF
TRBJ1-5 | TRBV9 | NA | NA | TGTGCCAGCAGCGTAGACCCAGGAAATCAGCCCCAGCATTTT | CASSVDPGNQPQHF
TRBJ2-5 | TRBV29-1 | NA | few | TGCAGCGTTAGAGTGATACAGGCGGAAGAGACCCAGTACTTC | CSVRVIQAEETQYF
TRBJ2-7 | TRBV13 | NA | NA | TGTGCCAGCAGCTTAGGCAGGGACTACGAGCAGTACTTC | CASSLGRDYEQYF